These 23 T cell receptor beta chains came from one sample sequenced in a study of CD8+ T cells in alopecia areata. Treatment specified: oral pan-JAK inhibitor, 5-10 mg twice daily. Isolated RNA was reverse transcribed into cDNA used as the sequencing template. Profiling relied on immunoSEQ multiplex PCR, and the TCRdb table lists in-frame clones only, not all of them. The data hold 150,000 or so clones, with 85% to 90% observed a single time. The sequencing used CD8+ T cells sorted from blood, collected at week 4, from a patient treated with tofacitinib. The receptors stem from a human donor with alopecia areata.

The chain recombines TRBV11-2 with TRBJ2-1; unclear D gene. The CDR3 totals 13 residues. V was shortened by 5 bases and J by 7 bases, with 12 bases between the two germline ends. Germline V lookup: CDR1 SGHAT, CDR2 FQNNGV. The CDR3: CASSTANLNEQFF. The DNA for the CDR3 is TGTGCCAGCAGCACAGCTAACTTAAATGAGCAGTTCTTC.

This clone appeared a few times. An end of the junction differs from the germline gene, which may be a read error. The chain employs TRBV6-5 and TRBJ2-6; weak D call: TRBD1 (5 bases). The length of the CDR3 is 16 residues. Per the germline V gene, CDR1 is MNHEY and CDR2 is SVGAGI. In DNA form, the CDR3 reads TGTGCCAGCAGTAACTCAGGGTTCTCTGGGGCCAACGTCCTGACTTTC. This codes for CASSNSGFSGANVLTF.

This clone was seen more than once but under ten times. The CDR3 loop reads CASSEDISSYNEQFF. For the CDR3, the DNA is TGTGCCAGCAGTGAAGACATTAGCTCCTACAATGAGCAGTTCTTC. This sequence joins TRBV13 and TRBJ2-1; D is unresolved. The CDR3 runs to 15 residues. Trimming removed 6 bases from V and 0 bases from J, with 12 bases in between. The germline V gene encodes CDR1 PRHDT and CDR2 FYEKMQ (reference sequence).

The count of this clone is one. The genes are TRBV10-3 and TRBJ2-2, with 10 bases identical to TRBD1. In germline, CDR1 is ENHRY, CDR2 SYGVKD. The CDR3 consists of 16 residues. V lost 4 bases to trimming and J lost 5 bases; unmatched junction nucleotides: 7. CDR3 DNA sequence: TGTGCCATCAGTGTTTTTGGGACAGGGGAAACCGGGGAGCTGTTTTTT. Translation: CAISVFGTGETGELFF.

The rearrangement links TRBV5-1 to TRBJ1-6; 7 bases line up with TRBD1. Germline CDR1 reads SGHRS; CDR2 reads YFSETQ. This CDR3 contains 18 residues. Unmatched junction bases numbered 10, after V lost 4 bases and J lost 0 bases. DNA for the CDR3: TGCGCCAGCAGCCTAACGATACAGGGGCTCTCCTATAATTCACCCCTCCACTTT. Translating it yields CASSLTIQGLSYNSPLHF.

In DNA form, the CDR3 reads TGTGCCAGCAGAGAGTCGGGCCCATGGGATGAGCAGTTCTTC. The encoded protein is CASRESGPWDEQFF. The chain joins TRBV6-5 to TRBJ2-1; D gene unclear. The germline V and J ends were trimmed by 6 bases and 8 bases, with 17 bases remaining between them. CDR3 length equals 14 residues. CDR1 is MNHEY and CDR2 is SVGAGI in the germline V gene.

The gene calls are TRBV5-1 and TRBJ1-3, with a weak D call TRBD1 (6 bases). The CDR3 spans 18 residues. The V and J ends lost 0 bases and 2 bases respectively, with 18 bases between them. Looked up from germline, CDR1 is SGHRS and CDR2 is YFSETQ. The CDR3 coding sequence is TGCGCCAGCAGCTTGGAATCCCGACAGGCCGCCCCTGGAAACACCATATATTTT. Residues: CASSLESRQAAPGNTIYF.

Of note for this clone: Other DNA sequences of this sample code for an identical CDR3. V usage is TRBV5-1 and J usage is TRBJ2-1; TRBD2 might be the D (5 bases). Germline V gene sequence: CDR1 SGHRS, CDR2 YFSETQ. There are 15 residues in the CDR3. The germline V and J ends were trimmed by 0 bases and 0 bases, with 7 bases remaining between them. CDR3 protein: CASSLGGSSYNEQFF. The CDR3, as DNA: TGCGCCAGCAGCTTGGGAGGGAGCTCCTACAATGAGCAGTTCTTC.

This chain joins TRBV29-1 and TRBJ2-3, with no clear D. This CDR3 region has 16 residues. V dropped 0 bases and J dropped 2 bases, with 15 bases sitting between them. Germline CDR1 reads SQVTM; CDR2 reads ANQGSEA. The CDR3 sequence is CSVEEPSPPYTDTQYF. DNA of the CDR3: TGCAGCGTTGAAGAACCCTCACCTCCTTACACAGATACGCAGTATTTT.

This clone has only a few counts. The chain combines TRBV5-1 with TRBJ2-5; D not resolved. Looked up from germline, CDR1 is SGHRS and CDR2 is YFSETQ. This CDR3 contains 17 residues. Trimming took off 1 base at V and 1 base at J, with 17 bases between the two ends. CDR3 in amino acids: CASSLSHATLIQETQYF. In nucleotides, the CDR3 is TGCGCCAGCAGCTTGTCACACGCGACTCTGATCCAAGAGACCCAGTACTTC.

V gene TRBV29-1 combines with J gene TRBJ2-3, with D possibly matching TRBD1 (6 bases). V lost 3 bases to trimming and J lost 6 bases, with 10 bases between them. Germline V gene lookup returns CDR1 SQVTM and CDR2 ANQGSEA. CDR3 length: 12 residues. The CDR3 region has the DNA TGCAGCGTTGACAGGGGCTCGGATACGCAGTATTTT. It specifies CSVDRGSDTQYF.

As DNA, the CDR3 is TGCAGCGTGGACAGTGACTATGGCTACACCTTC. Residues: CSVDSDYGYTF. This chain joins TRBV29-1 and TRBJ1-2, with D possibly being TRBD1 (6 bases). Germline CDR1 is SQVTM and CDR2 is ANQGSEA. V lost 6 bases and J 3 bases, leaving 8 bases between the germline ends. This CDR3 region has 11 residues.

This chain connects TRBV4-1 to TRBJ1-1, with 10 bases identical to TRBD1. Germline lookup yields CDR1 MGHRA and CDR2 YSYEKL. CDR3 length: 16 residues. The V segment lost 0 bases and the J segment 6 bases; nucleotides outside the gene matches: 7. The CDR3 loop is CASSQEGTGEFAEAFF. The CDR3 DNA is TGCGCCAGCAGCCAAGAAGGGACAGGGGAATTTGCTGAAGCTTTCTTT.

The CDR3 region is CASSPRPGFTGVGANVLTF. The CDR3 DNA reads TGCGCCAGCAGCCCTCGTCCGGGATTCACCGGGGTAGGGGCCAACGTCCTGACTTTC. This sequence joins TRBV4-1 and TRBJ2-6; possible D gene TRBD2, 5 bases. The CDR3 is made up of 19 amino acids. Looked up from germline, CDR1 is MGHRA and CDR2 is YSYEKL. The V gene lost 4 bases and the J gene lost 4 bases, with 23 bases spanning the gap.

V gene TRBV4-1 combines with J gene TRBJ2-3; D unresolved. Germline loops: CDR1 MGHRA, CDR2 YSYEKL. The CDR3 is made up of 15 amino acids. Between the trimmed V and J ends, which lost 3 bases and 4 bases, there was a span of 14 bases. This CDR3 reads CASSQAVQNPDTQYF. CDR3 nucleotide sequence: TGCGCCAGCAGCCAGGCGGTACAGAATCCAGATACGCAGTATTTT.

V is TRBV29-1 and J is TRBJ1-2; 8 bases are a match to TRBD1. Trimming took 4 bases from V and 4 from J; bases not matched to a gene: 11. The germline CDR1 and CDR2 sequences are SQVTM and ANQGSEA. The CDR3 length is 15 residues. CDR3 loop: CSVVYLRTGSYGYTF. Here the CDR3 DNA reads TGCAGCGTTGTCTACTTAAGGACAGGGAGCTATGGCTACACCTTC.

The chain is built from TRBV7-2 and TRBJ2-1; TRBD2 matches at 9 bases. The CDR3 sequence is 16 residues long. Germline CDR1 reads SGHTA; CDR2 reads FQGNSA. V lost 5 bases, J lost 3 bases, and 8 bases stayed unmatched. The CDR3 nucleotides are TGTGCCAGCAGCCTCGCGGCTAGCGGGGACTACAATGAGCAGTTCTTC. This translates into CASSLAASGDYNEQFF.

In this sample, this clone turned up a few times. The rearrangement uses TRBV29-1 and TRBJ2-3; TRBD1 agrees at 7 bases. The trim removed 4 bases at V and 3 bases at J, leaving 7 bases unmatched. CDR3 length: 14 amino acids. Germline assignment: CDR1 SQVTM and CDR2 ANQGSEA. Written as DNA, the CDR3 is TGCAGCGTTGGAAAAGGGGGCCGGACAGATACGCAGTATTTT. Amino acid sequence: CSVGKGGRTDTQYF.

The chain combines TRBV30 with TRBJ2-7; 9 bases agree with TRBD1. V shed 3 bases, J shed 3 bases, and the junction held 6 bases outside the gene matches. CDR3 size: 14 residues. Germline V gene data show CDR1 as GTSNPN and CDR2 as SVGIG (reference sequence). The chain's CDR3 is CAWRVPTGGYEQYF. The DNA of the CDR3 is TGTGCCTGGAGAGTCCCGACAGGGGGCTACGAGCAGTACTTC.

The genes are TRBV4-1 and TRBJ1-3, with a tentative D call TRBD1 (6 bases). CDR1 is MGHRA, CDR2 YSYEKL, per germline. Trimming removed 0 bases from V and 6 bases from J, with 21 bases in between. The CDR3 covers 18 residues. The CDR3 DNA follows: TGCGCCAGCAGCCAAGATTTTTCGGGACACGAAATCTCAAACACCATATATTTT. It translates to CASSQDFSGHEISNTIYF.

This chain links TRBV27 with TRBJ2-1, with 13 positions matching TRBD2. CDR3 length: 15 residues. Trimming at V came to 6 bases and at J to 9 bases, leaving 8 bases not matched to a gene. The germline V gene has CDR1 MNHEY and CDR2 SMNVEV (reference sequence). The DNA of the CDR3 is TGTGCCAGCAGCATACTAGCGGGAGGGAGAGGTGAGCAGTTCTTC. Amino acids: CASSILAGGRGEQFF.

The chain carries TRBV5-1 and TRBJ1-3; D gene ambiguous. Germline CDR1 is SGHRS and CDR2 is YFSETQ. The CDR3 consists of 15 residues. V lost 2 bases to trimming and J lost 0 bases, with 9 bases between them. CDR3 nucleotides: TGCGCCAGCAGCTTTGAGGATCCCTCTGGAAACACCATATATTTT. It specifies CASSFEDPSGNTIYF.

This chain connects TRBV7-9 to TRBJ2-7, with D tentatively TRBD1 or TRBD2 (5 bases each). CDR3 length equals 14 residues. Trimming shortened V by 7 bases and J by 4 bases, and 17 bases separated the two germline ends. In germline, CDR1 is SEHNR, CDR2 FQNEAQ (reference sequence). DNA of the CDR3: TGTGCCAGCACCCGAGAGGGGCTACAGTACGAGCAGTACTTC. It is translated as CASTREGLQYEQYF.